This T cell receptor beta chain was documented in a study of Ad26.COV2.S vaccination and SARS-CoV-2 variants. Across the whole study: Intramuscular Ad26.COV2.S doses were given once or twice, 56 days apart. Study results and caveats: Placebo recipients had lower spike-specific TCR breadth than vaccine recipients. After vaccination, substantial breadth of spike-specific CD8+ and CD4+ responses was reported. Breadth measured for non-spike TCRs was similar across vaccine and placebo recipients.

Indicated treatment: around 19 received Ad26.COV2.S at low or high dose, single or two shots; five or six received placebo; per-sample allocation not given. Sampling was performed 63 days after the first vaccine or placebo injection. Turning to this clone: Its specificity is unknown.

Germline assignment: CDR1 LNHDA and CDR2 SQIVND (reference sequence). V lost 7 bases and J lost 3, with 16 bases in between. CDR3 length: 15 residues. TCRdb's copy holds only in-frame clones and misses some; the assay was immunoSEQ multiplex PCR. The sample contains some 370,000 clones, roughly four fifths of which appear only once. The source of this sequence is a person between 18 and 60 years old who received the Ad26.COV2.S COVID-19 vaccine or a placebo. J is TRBJ1-5 and V is TRBV19; no firm D call. This specimen consisted of peripheral blood, obtained in a trial of Ad26.COV2.S vaccine versus placebo. CDR3 loop: CASNRWEGSNQPQHF. The DNA for the CDR3 is TGTGCCAGTAATCGATGGGAAGGATCCAATCAGCCCCAGCATTTT.